This T cell receptor beta chain comes out of a study of multiple sclerosis patients with progressive multifocal leukoencephalopathy. Time point of the sample: more than 5 months of natalizumab therapy. Looked up from germline, CDR1 is LNHNV and CDR2 is YYDKDF (reference sequence). CDR3 length: 12 amino acids. V was shortened by 5 bases and J by 3 bases, with 7 bases between the two germline ends. Sequenced by immunoSEQ multiplex PCR; TCRdb stores in-frame clones only, minus some. The data hold 25,000 to 35,000 clones, with around 92% observed a single time. The chain couples TRBV15 to TRBJ1-1; D not certain. The material sequenced was PBMCs, taken from a patient treated with natalizumab. The clonotype comes from a human donor with multiple sclerosis. The CDR3 DNA sequence: TGTGCCACCAGCGGTATGGACACTGAAGCTTTCTTT. Protein sequence: CATSGMDTEAFF.